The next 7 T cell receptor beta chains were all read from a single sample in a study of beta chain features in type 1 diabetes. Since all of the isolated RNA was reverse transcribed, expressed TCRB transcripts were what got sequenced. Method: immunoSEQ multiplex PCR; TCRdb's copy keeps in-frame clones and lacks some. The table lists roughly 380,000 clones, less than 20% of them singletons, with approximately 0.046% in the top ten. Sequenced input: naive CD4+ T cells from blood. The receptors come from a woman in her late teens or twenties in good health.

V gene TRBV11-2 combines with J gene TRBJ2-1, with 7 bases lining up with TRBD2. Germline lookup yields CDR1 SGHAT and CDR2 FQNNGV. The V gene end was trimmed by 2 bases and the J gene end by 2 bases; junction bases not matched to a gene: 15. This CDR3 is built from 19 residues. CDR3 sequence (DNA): TGTGCCAGCAGCTTAACTCTATCTAGGGCGGGAGCGGCCTACAATGAGCAGTTCTTC. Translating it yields CASSLTLSRAGAAYNEQFF.

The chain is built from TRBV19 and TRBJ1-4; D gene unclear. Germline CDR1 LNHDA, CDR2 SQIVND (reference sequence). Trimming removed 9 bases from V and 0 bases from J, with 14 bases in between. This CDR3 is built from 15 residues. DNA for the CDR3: TGTGCCAGCCGGGGAAACCCATCAACTAATGAAAAACTGTTTTTT. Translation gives CASRGNPSTNEKLFF.

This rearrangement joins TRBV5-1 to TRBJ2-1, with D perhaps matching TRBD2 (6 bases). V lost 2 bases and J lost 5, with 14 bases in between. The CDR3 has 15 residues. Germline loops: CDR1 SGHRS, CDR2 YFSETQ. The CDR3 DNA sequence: TGCGCCAGCAGCTTTGGAGGGAGTGGTAACAATGAGCAGTTCTTC. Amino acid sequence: CASSFGGSGNNEQFF.

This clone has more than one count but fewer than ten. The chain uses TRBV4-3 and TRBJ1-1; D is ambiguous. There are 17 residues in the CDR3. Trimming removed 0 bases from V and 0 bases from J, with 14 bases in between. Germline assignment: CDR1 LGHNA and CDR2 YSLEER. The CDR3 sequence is CASSQDLEGRMNTEAFF. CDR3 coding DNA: TGCGCCAGCAGCCAAGATCTTGAGGGTCGCATGAACACTGAAGCTTTCTTT.

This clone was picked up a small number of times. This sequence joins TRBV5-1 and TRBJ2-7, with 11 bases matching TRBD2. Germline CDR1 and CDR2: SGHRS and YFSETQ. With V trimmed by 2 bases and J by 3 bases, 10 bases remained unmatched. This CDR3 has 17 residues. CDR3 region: CASSFLPGTSGDYEQYF. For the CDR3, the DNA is TGCGCCAGCAGCTTTCTCCCCGGGACTAGCGGAGACTACGAGCAGTACTTC. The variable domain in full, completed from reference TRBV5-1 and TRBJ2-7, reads KAGVTQTPRYLIKTRGQQVTLSCSPISGHRSVSWYQQTPGQGLQFLFEYFSETQRNKGNFPGRFSGRQFSNSRSEMNVSTLELGDSALYLCASSFLPGTSGDYEQYFGPGTRLTVT.

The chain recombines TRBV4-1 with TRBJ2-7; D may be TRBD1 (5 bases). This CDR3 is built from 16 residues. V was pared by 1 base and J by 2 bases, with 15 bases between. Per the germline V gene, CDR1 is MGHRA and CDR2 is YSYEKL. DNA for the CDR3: TGCGCCAGCAGCCAAGGCCGACGGGCAGGGCCCTACGAGCAGTACTTC. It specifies CASSQGRRAGPYEQYF.

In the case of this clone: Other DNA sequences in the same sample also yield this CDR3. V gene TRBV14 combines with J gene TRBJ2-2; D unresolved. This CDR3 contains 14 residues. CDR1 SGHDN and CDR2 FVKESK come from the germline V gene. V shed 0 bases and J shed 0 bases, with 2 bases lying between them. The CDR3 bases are TGTGCCAGCAGCCAAGATACGAACACCGGGGAGCTGTTTTTT. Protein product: CASSQDTNTGELFF.